The rows below give T cell receptor beta chains drawn from one sample of a study of blood T cell repertoires in COVID-19. Profiling relied on immunoSEQ multiplex PCR, and the TCRdb table lists in-frame clones only, not all of them. The table lists roughly 66,000 clones, approximately 82% of them singletons. Sequenced input: peripheral blood. The origin of the receptors is a man aged 60 to 69 with acute or convalescent COVID-19. Both conserved end residues are part of each CDR3. A D gene is named only where the DNA matches it firmly. Rows may omit the clone size; those that give it use once, few, many or a size class.

abundance | j_gene | d_gene | len | v_gene | CDR3aa | CDR3nt
- | TRBJ2-1 | - | 15 | TRBV7-2 | CASSLLGAPYNEQFF | TGTGCCAGCAGCTTATTGGGAGCCCCCTACAATGAGCAGTTCTTC
- | TRBJ1-6 | TRBD1 | 18 | TRBV6-1 | CASSEIELDRGYNSPLHF | TGTGCCAGCAGTGAAATCGAGTTGGACAGGGGATATAATTCACCCCTCCACTTT
- | TRBJ2-1 | TRBD1 | 14 | TRBV2 | CASSRQGAGNEQFF | TGTGCCAGCAGCCGACAGGGGGCTGGTAATGAGCAGTTCTTC
few | TRBJ2-2 | TRBD2 | 18 | TRBV10-1 | CASSEVPAGGPNTGELFF | TGCGCCAGCAGTGAGGTGCCAGCGGGGGGACCGAACACCGGGGAGCTGTTTTTT
- | TRBJ2-3 | TRBD1 | 14 | TRBV30 | CAWRARGRTDTQYF | TGTGCCTGGAGGGCCAGGGGGCGAACAGATACGCAGTATTTT
once | TRBJ2-1 | TRBD2 | 18 | TRBV5-1 | CASSLGTSGRRVGNEQFF | TGCGCCAGCAGCCTCGGGACTAGCGGGCGGCGGGTTGGTAATGAGCAGTTCTTC
few | TRBJ1-4 | TRBD1 | 14 | TRBV4-3 | CASSHDRGREKLFF | TGCGCCAGCAGTCACGACAGGGGGCGAGAAAAACTGTTTTTT
- | TRBJ1-6 | TRBD1 | 17 | TRBV7-8 | CASSRTDRGAYNSPLHF | TGTGCCAGCAGCCGAACGGACAGGGGCGCCTATAATTCACCCCTCCACTTT
- | TRBJ1-1 | - | 13 | TRBV12-3/TRBV12-4 | CASSLTRYTEAFF | TGTGCCAGCAGCCTGACAAGATACACTGAAGCTTTCTTT
- | TRBJ2-3 | TRBD2 | 15 | TRBV2 | CASSGLAGGTDTQYF | TGTGCCAGCAGCGGACTAGCGGGGGGCACAGATACGCAGTATTTT
- | TRBJ2-7 | TRBD1 | 14 | TRBV29-1 | CSVGGDRESYEQYF | TGCAGCGTTGGGGGGGACAGGGAGTCCTACGAGCAGTACTTC
- | TRBJ2-3 | TRBD1 | 11 | TRBV6-2/TRBV6-3 | CASSYGQARYF | TGTGCCAGCAGTTACGGACAGGCGAGGTATTTT
- | TRBJ1-2 | - | 13 | TRBV6-5 | CASRSLANYGYTF | TGTGCCAGCAGATCATTAGCTAACTATGGCTACACCTTC
- | TRBJ1-6 | - | 15 | TRBV5-6 | CASSPSGGHDSPLHF | TGTGCCAGCAGCCCGAGCGGGGGGCATGATTCACCCCTCCACTTT
- | TRBJ1-4 | TRBD1 | 13 | TRBV2 | CASGGQEREKLFF | TGTGCCAGCGGCGGACAGGAAAGGGAAAAACTGTTTTTT
- | TRBJ1-2 | TRBD1 | 15 | TRBV19 | CASKRLQGDNYGYTF | TGTGCCAGTAAACGGTTACAGGGGGATAACTATGGCTACACCTTC
- | TRBJ2-2 | TRBD2 | 15 | TRBV6-6 | CASRGAGGPTGELFF | TGTGCCAGCAGGGGAGCGGGGGGGCCGACCGGGGAGCTGTTTTTT
once | TRBJ2-3 | TRBD1 | 14 | TRBV5-1 | CASSFSRGTDTQYF | TGCGCCAGCAGCTTTTCCAGGGGGACCGATACGCAGTATTTT
- | TRBJ2-3 | - | 14 | TRBV18 | CASSPSAGPDTQYF | TGTGCCAGCTCACCATCAGCGGGTCCAGATACGCAGTATTTT
- | TRBJ1-5 | TRBD1 | 17 | TRBV19 | CASTETGGRVGNQPQHF | TGTGCCAGTACAGAAACAGGGGGACGAGTTGGCAATCAGCCCCAGCATTTT
- | TRBJ1-1 | - | 15 | TRBV5-1 | CASSYGQSMNTEAFF | TGCGCCAGCAGCTATGGACAGTCCATGAACACTGAAGCTTTCTTT
- | TRBJ1-2 | - | 13 | TRBV5-5 | CASSRSIDYGYTF | TGTGCCAGCAGCCGGTCCATTGACTATGGCTACACCTTC
- | TRBJ1-6 | - | 13 | TRBV30 | CAWDHRERSPLHF | TGTGCCTGGGATCACAGGGAAAGATCACCCCTCCACTTT
- | TRBJ1-4 | - | 15 | TRBV7-2 | CASSDRRQNGEKLFF | TGTGCCAGCAGCGATAGAAGACAGAACGGAGAAAAACTGTTTTTT
- | TRBJ2-3 | - | 17 | TRBV27 | CASSPETPNRVPDTQYF | TGTGCCAGCAGTCCCGAGACACCCAACAGGGTCCCAGATACGCAGTATTTT
once | TRBJ2-1 | TRBD2 | 17 | TRBV5-6 | CASSLRLAGGPYNEQFF | TGTGCCAGCAGCTTAAGACTAGCGGGGGGTCCCTACAATGAGCAGTTCTTC
- | TRBJ1-1 | TRBD1 | 14 | TRBV6-1 | CASSQGGMNTEAFF | TGTGCCAGCAGCCAGGGGGGCATGAACACTGAAGCTTTCTTT
- | TRBJ1-2 | - | 13 | TRBV7-8 | CASSLSGPDGYTF | TGTGCCAGCAGCTTAAGCGGCCCGGATGGCTACACCTTC
few | TRBJ1-2 | - | 14 | TRBV5-1 | CASSLSSLNYGYTF | TGCGCCAGCAGCTTATCGTCCTTGAACTATGGCTACACCTTC
once | TRBJ1-3 | - | 14 | TRBV4-2 | CASSQVGVGNTIYF | TGTGCCAGCAGCCAAGTAGGGGTTGGAAACACCATATATTTT
- | TRBJ2-7 | TRBD1 | 13 | TRBV9 | CASSEGQGYEQYF | TGTGCCAGCAGCGAGGGACAGGGCTACGAGCAGTACTTC
- | TRBJ1-3 | - | 14 | TRBV5-1 | CASSLYGSGNTIYF | TGCGCCAGCAGCTTGTACGGCTCTGGAAACACCATATATTTT
- | TRBJ1-5 | TRBD1 | 13 | TRBV15 | CATAGDRNQPQHF | TGTGCCACCGCGGGGGACAGGAATCAGCCCCAGCATTTT